Reported below is one T cell receptor beta chain. Trimming left V 6 bases short and J 1 base short, with 16 bases between. The germline V gene has CDR1 MDHEN and CDR2 SYDVKM. CDR3 length equals 16 residues. In the original processing: Amplifying reference gene primers gave estimates of nucleated cell counts. Some clones are missing from TCRdb's copy, which holds only in-frame ones; the method was immunoSEQ multiplex PCR. D and trimming were read from the DNA, whereas the V and J calls and clone size are those reported in that table. This sample yields about 240,000 clones, of which approximately 78% are seen a single time; over 10% belongs to the top ten. These data originate in a study of blood T cell repertoires in COVID-19. Study-wide background: The samples span acute and convalescent COVID-19 from the United States, Italy and Spain. In each case, the material was cDNA or gDNA derived from T cells, B-cell-depleted T cells, or PBMCs.

The sequence derives from an older woman with active or convalescent COVID-19. Material for sequencing was peripheral blood. The chain carries TRBV28 and TRBJ1-3; D not resolved. The chain's CDR3 is CASSGLGSYSGNTIYF. The CDR3 DNA is TGTGCCAGCAGCGGTCTGGGGAGCTATTCTGGAAACACCATATATTTT. Complete variable domain (other parts from reference TRBV28 and TRBJ1-3): DVKVTQSSRYLVKRTGEKVFLECVQDMDHENMFWYRQDPGLGLRLIYFSYDVKMKEKGDIPEGYSVSREKKERFSLILESASTNQTSMYLCASSGLGSYSGNTIYFGEGSWLTVV.